This T cell receptor beta chain is drawn from a study of blood T cell repertoires in COVID-19. At the level of the study: In each case, the material was cDNA or gDNA derived from T cells, B-cell-depleted T cells, or PBMCs.

Cohort allocation depended upon clinical history that participants reported. Profiled with immunoSEQ multiplex PCR; TCRdb holds only in-frame clones, not every one. This repertoire shows roughly 160,000 clones, over 70% found once; its top ten account for 10% to 15%. V lost 7 bases and J lost 1; bases outside the gene matches: 12. The CDR3 runs 18 residues. Germline CDR1 SNHLY, CDR2 FYNNEI. The receptor was isolated from a woman in her fifties or sixties who had recovered from COVID-19. Sequenced: PBMCs or T cells enriched from blood (not recorded which). The rearrangement joins TRBV2 to TRBJ2-6, with TRBD1 identical over 8 bases. The CDR3, as DNA: TGTGCCAGCACCGAAAGGCGGGACAGGCCATCTGGGGCCAACGTCCTGACTTTC. As protein: CASTERRDRPSGANVLTF. The variable domain in full, with the rest retrieved from reference TRBV2 and TRBJ2-6, is EPEVTQTPSHQVTQMGQEVILRCVPISNHLYFYWYRQILGQKVEFLVSFYNNEISEKSEIFDDQFSVERPDGSNFTLKIRSTKLEDSAMYFCASTERRDRPSGANVLTFGAGSRLTVL.